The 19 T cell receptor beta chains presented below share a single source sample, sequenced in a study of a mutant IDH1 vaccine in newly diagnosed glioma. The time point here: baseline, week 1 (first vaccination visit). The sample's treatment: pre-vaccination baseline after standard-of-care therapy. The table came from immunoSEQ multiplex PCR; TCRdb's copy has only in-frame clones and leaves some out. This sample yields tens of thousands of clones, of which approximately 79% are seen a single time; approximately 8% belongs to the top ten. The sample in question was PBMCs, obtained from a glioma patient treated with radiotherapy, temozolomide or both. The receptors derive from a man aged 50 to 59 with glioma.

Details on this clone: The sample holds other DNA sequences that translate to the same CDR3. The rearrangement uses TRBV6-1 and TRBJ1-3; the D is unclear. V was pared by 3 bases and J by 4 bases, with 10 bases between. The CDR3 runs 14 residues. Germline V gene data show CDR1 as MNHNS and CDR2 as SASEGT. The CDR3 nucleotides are TGTGCCAGCAGTGAGACCCGGGGAGGAAACACCATATATTTT. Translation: CASSETRGGNTIYF.

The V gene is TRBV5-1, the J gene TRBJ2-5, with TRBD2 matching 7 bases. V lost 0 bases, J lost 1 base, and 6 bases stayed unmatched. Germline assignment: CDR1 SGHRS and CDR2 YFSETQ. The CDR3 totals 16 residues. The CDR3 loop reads CASSLGASGIQETQYF. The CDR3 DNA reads TGCGCCAGCAGCTTGGGGGCTAGCGGAATCCAAGAGACCCAGTACTTC.

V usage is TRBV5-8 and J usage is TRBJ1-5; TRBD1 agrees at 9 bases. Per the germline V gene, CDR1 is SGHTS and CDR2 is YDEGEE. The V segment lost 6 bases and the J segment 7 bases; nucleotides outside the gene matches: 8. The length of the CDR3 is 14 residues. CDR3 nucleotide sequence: TGTGCCAGCACCCTGACAGGGGGAGAACAGCCCCAGCATTTT. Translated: CASTLTGGEQPQHF.

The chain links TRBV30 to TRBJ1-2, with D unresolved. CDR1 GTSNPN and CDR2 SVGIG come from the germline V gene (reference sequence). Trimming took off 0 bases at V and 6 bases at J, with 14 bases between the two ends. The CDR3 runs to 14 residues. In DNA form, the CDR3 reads TGTGCCTGGAGTGTACCGGGCATCCGGCATGGCTACACCTTC. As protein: CAWSVPGIRHGYTF.

CDR3 sequence reads: CASSRGAGNEKLFF. The CDR3 DNA reads TGTGCCAGCAGTAGGGGAGCGGGTAATGAAAAACTGTTTTTT. The chain is built from TRBV7-8 and TRBJ1-4, with a possible D match to TRBD1 (5 bases). Germline-derived CDR1 and CDR2 are SGHVS and FQNEAQ. Trimming left V 6 bases short and J 4 bases short, with 12 bases between. This CDR3 spans 14 amino acids.

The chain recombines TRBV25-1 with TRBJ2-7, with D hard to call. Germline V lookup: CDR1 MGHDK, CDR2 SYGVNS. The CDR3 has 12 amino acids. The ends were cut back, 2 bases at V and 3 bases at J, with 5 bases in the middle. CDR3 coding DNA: TGTGCCAGCAGTGAAGGGAACTACGAGCAGTACTTC. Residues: CASSEGNYEQYF.

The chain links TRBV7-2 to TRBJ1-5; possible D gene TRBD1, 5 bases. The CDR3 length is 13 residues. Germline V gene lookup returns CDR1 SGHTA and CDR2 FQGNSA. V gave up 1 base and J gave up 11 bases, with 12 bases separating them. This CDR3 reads CASSLGRGGAQHF. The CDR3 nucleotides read TGTGCCAGCAGCTTAGGGAGGGGTGGAGCCCAGCATTTT.

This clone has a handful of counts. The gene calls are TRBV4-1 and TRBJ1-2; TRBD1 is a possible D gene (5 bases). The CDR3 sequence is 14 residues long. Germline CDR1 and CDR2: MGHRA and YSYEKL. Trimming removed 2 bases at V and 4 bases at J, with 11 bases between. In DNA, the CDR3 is TGCGCCAGCAGCCAATCCAGACAGTCCTATGGCTACACCTTC. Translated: CASSQSRQSYGYTF.

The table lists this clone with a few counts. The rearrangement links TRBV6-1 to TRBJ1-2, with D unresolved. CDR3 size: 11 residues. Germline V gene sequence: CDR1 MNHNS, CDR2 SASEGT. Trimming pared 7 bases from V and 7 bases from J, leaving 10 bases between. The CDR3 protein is CASNGIFGYTF. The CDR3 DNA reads TGTGCCAGCAATGGGATCTTTGGCTACACCTTC.

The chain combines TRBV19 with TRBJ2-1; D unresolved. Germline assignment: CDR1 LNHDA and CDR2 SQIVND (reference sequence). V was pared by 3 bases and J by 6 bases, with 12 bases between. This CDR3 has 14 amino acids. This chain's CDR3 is CASSIGRSANEQFF. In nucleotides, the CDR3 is TGTGCCAGTAGTATCGGCAGGTCAGCCAATGAGCAGTTCTTC.

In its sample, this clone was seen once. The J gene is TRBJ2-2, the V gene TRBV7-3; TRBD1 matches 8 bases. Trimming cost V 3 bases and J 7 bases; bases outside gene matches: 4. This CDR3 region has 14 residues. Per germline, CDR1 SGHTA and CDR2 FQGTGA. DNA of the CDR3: TGTGCCAGCAGCTTGCAGGGGGCTAACGGGGAGCTGTTTTTT. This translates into CASSLQGANGELFF. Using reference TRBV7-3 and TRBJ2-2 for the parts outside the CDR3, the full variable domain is GAGVSQTPSNKVTEKGKYVELRCDPISGHTALYWYRQSLGQGPEFLIYFQGTGAADDSGLPNDRFFAVRPEGSVSTLKIQRTERGDSAVYLCASSLQGANGELFFGEGSRLTVL.

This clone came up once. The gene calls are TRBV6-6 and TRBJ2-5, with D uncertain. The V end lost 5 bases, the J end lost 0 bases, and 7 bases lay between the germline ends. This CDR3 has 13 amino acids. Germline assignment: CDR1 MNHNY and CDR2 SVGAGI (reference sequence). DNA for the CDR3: TGTGCCAGCAGTATGGGGTACCAAGAGACCCAGTACTTC. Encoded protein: CASSMGYQETQYF.

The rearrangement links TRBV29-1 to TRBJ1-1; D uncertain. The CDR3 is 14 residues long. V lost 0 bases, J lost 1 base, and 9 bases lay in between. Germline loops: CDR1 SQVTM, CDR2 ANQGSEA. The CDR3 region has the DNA TGCAGCGTTGAAGACTGGCAGGCGAACACTGAAGCTTTCTTT. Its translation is CSVEDWQANTEAFF.

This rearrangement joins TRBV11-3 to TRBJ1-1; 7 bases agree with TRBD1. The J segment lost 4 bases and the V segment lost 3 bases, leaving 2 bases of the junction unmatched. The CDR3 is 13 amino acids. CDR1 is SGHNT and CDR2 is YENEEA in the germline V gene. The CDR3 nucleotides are TGTGCCAGCAGCTTCAGACAGGGCACTGAAGCTTTCTTT. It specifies CASSFRQGTEAFF.

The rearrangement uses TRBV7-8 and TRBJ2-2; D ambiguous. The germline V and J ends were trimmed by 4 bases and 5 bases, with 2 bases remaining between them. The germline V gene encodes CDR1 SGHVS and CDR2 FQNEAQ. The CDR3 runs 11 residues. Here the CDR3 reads CASSSTGELFF. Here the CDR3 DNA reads TGTGCCAGCAGCTCGACCGGGGAGCTGTTTTTT. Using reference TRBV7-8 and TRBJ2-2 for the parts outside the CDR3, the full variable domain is GAGVSQSPRYKVAKRGQDVALRCDPISGHVSLFWYQQALGQGPEFLTYFQNEAQLDKSGLPSDRFFAERPEGSVSTLKIQRTQQEDSAVYLCASSSTGELFFGEGSRLTVL.

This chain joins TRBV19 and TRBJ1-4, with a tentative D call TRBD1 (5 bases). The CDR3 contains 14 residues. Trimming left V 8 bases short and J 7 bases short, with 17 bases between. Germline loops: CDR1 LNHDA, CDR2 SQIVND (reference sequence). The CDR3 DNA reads TGTGCCAGTTCCGAGGGACGGTGGCGTGAAAAACTGTTTTTT. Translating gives CASSEGRWREKLFF.

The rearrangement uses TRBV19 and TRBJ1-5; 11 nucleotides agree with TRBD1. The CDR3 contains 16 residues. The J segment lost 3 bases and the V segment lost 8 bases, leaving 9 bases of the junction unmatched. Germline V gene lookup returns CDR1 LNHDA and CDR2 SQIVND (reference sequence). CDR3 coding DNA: TGTGCCAGTCTCGGAGGGACAGGGGGACCCAATCAGCCCCAGCATTTT. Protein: CASLGGTGGPNQPQHF.

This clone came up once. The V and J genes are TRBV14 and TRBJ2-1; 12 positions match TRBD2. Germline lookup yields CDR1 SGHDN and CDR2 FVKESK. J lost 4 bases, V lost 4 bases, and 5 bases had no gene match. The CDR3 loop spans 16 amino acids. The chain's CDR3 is CASSPRLAGDYNEQFF. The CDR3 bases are TGTGCCAGCAGCCCTAGACTAGCGGGGGATTACAATGAGCAGTTCTTC.

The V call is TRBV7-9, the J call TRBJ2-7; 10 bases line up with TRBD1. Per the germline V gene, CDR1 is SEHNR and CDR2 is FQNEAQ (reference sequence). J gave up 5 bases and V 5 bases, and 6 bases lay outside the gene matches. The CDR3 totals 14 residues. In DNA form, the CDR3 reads TGTGCCAGCAGCCCACAGGGACAGGGGAACGAGCAGTACTTC. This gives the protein CASSPQGQGNEQYF. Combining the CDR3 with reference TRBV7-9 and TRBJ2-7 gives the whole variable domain DTGVSQNPRHKITKRGQNVTFRCDPISEHNRLYWYRQTLGQGPEFLTYFQNEAQLEKSRLLSDRFSAERPKGSFSTLEIQRTEQGDSAMYLCASSPQGQGNEQYFGPGTRLTVT.